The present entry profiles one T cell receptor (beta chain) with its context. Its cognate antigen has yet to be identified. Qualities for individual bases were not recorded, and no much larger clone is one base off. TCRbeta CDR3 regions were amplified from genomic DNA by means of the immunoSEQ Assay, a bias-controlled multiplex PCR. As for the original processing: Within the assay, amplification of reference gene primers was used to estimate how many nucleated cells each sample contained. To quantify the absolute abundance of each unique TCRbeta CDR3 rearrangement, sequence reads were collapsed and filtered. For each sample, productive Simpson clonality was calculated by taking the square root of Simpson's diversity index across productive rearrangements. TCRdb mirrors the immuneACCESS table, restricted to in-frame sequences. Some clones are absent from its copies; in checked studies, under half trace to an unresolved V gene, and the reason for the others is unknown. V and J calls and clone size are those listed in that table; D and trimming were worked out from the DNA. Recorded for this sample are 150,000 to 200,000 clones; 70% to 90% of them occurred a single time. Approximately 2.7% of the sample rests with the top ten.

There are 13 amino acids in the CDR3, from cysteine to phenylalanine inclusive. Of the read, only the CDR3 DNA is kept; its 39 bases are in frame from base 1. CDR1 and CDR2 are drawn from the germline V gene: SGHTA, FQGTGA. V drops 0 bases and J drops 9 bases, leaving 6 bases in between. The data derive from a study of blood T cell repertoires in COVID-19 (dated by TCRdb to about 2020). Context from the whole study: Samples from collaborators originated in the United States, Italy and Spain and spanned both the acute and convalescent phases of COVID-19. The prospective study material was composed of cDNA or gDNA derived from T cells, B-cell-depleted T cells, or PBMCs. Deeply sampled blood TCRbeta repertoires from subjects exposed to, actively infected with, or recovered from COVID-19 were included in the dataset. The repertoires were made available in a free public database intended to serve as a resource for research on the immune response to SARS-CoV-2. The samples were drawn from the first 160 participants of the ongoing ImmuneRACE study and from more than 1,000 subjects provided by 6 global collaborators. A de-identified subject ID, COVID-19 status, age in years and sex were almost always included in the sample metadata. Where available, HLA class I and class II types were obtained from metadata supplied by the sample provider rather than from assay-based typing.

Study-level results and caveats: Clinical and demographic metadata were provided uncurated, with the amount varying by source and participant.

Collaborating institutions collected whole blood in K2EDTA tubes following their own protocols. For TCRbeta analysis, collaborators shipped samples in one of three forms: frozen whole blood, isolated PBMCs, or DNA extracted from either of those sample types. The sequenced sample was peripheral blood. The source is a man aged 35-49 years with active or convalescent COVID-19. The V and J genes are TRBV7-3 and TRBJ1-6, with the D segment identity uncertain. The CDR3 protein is CASSLTAGSPLHF. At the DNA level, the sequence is TGTGCCAGCAGCTTAACTGCGGGTTCACCCCTCCACTTT.